These 8 T cell receptor beta chains share one sample of origin, sequenced in a study of CD8 T cells in ankylosing spondylitis. TCRdb re-called the 5' RACE reads with MiXCR, one entry per CDR3 protein. The sample carries 210,000 or so distinct CDR3 sequences, roughly 8% recorded once. Sequenced: blood, either unsorted or a sorted T cell fraction (not recorded which). The receptors here all came from a female donor with ankylosing spondylitis or in good health (not recorded which).

This clonotype has at least ten counts. V is TRBV27 and J is TRBJ2-3, with TRBD2 identical over 7 bases. The CDR3 loop spans 15 amino acids. Germline lookup yields CDR1 MNHEY and CDR2 SMNVEV (reference sequence). V shed 4 bases, J shed 3 bases, and the junction held 7 bases outside the gene matches. DNA for the CDR3: TGTGCCAGCAGTTGGTGGGAGGGAGGGACAGATACGCAGTATTTT. Translation gives CASSWWEGGTDTQYF.

This clonotype was recorded at least ten times. The chain joins TRBV29-1 to TRBJ2-1, with 10 bases that match TRBD2. Unmatched junction bases numbered 8, after V lost 3 bases and J lost 3 bases. This CDR3 contains 16 residues. The V gene's germline CDR1 is SQVTM and CDR2 ANQGSEA. The CDR3 region has the DNA TGCAGCGTTGAGGTAGCGAGCGGGAGGGGCTACAATGAGCAGTTCTTC. The encoded protein is CSVEVASGRGYNEQFF.

This clonotype was counted a single time. This may arise from a read error, as a much more abundant clone is one base away. The chain has TRBV12-3 or TRBV12-4 and TRBJ1-1; the D is unclear. CDR3 size: 13 residues. CDR3 in DNA: TGTGTCAGCAGTTTAATGGGGAACACTGAAGCTTTCTTT. It encodes CVSSLMGNTEAFF.

The sample holds many counts of this clonotype. V gene TRBV5-4 combines with J gene TRBJ2-7; D gene ambiguous. This CDR3 contains 15 residues. The germline V gene has CDR1 SGHNT and CDR2 YYREEE (reference sequence). V lost 0 bases and J lost 3, with 13 bases in between. CDR3 coding DNA: TGTGCCAGCAGCTTGGAATCAGGACCCCACTACGAGCAGTACTTC. Translated: CASSLESGPHYEQYF. The full variable domain, in which reference TRBV5-4 and TRBJ2-7 provide the parts outside the CDR3, is ETGVTQSPTHLIKTRGQQVTLRCSSQSGHNTVSWYQQALGQGPQFIFQYYREEENGRGNFPPRFSGLQFPNYSSELNVNALELDDSALYLCASSLESGPHYEQYFGPGTRLTVT.

This clonotype showed up many times. This chain uses TRBV3-1 with TRBJ1-5; possible D gene TRBD1, 6 bases. Trimming took off 0 bases at V and 2 bases at J, with 17 bases between the two ends. This CDR3 spans 18 amino acids. CDR1 is LGHDT, CDR2 YNNKEL, per germline (reference sequence). CDR3 amino acids: CASSQDPRGDLRNQPQHF. DNA for the CDR3: TGTGCCAGCAGCCAAGATCCGAGGGGGGACCTTCGCAATCAGCCCCAGCATTTT.

This clonotype was counted at least ten times. V is TRBV5-6 and J is TRBJ2-1; D is unresolved. Per germline, CDR1 SGHDT and CDR2 YYEEEE. Trimming pared 4 bases from V and 5 bases from J, leaving 7 bases between. The CDR3 totals 12 residues. CDR3: CASSQQDNEQFF. The CDR3 coding sequence is TGTGCCAGCAGCCAGCAGGACAATGAGCAGTTCTTC.

Comment on this clonotype: This may be a read error: a much more frequent sequence differs by one nucleotide. Here the CDR3 DNA reads TGTGCCGGCAGCGCACGACAGGGCCGAGGGGAGCTGTTTTTT. Its translation: CAGSARQGRGELFF. The V and J genes are TRBV5-4 and TRBJ2-2; 7 nucleotides line up with TRBD1. The length of the CDR3 is 14 residues. Germline CDR1 SGHNT, CDR2 YYREEE (reference sequence).

A word on this clonotype: A read error may explain this, as a much larger clone is one base away. The chain couples TRBV29-1 to TRBJ2-1; D may correspond to TRBD1 or TRBD2 (5 bases each). Per germline, CDR1 SQVTM and CDR2 ANQGSEA. V shed 3 bases and J shed 7 bases, with 13 bases lying between them. This CDR3 comprises 13 residues. The CDR3 DNA reads TGCAGCGTTGACGTGGGAGAGGGGAATGAGCAGTTCTTC. Translated, it gives CSVDVGEGNEQFF.